The 2 T cell receptor beta chains in this list originate from one sample, sequenced in a study of high-grade serous ovarian cancer treatment subgroups. The tumor samples were collected prior to definitive surgery or chemotherapy. TCRdb's copy holds only in-frame clones and misses some; the assay was immunoSEQ multiplex PCR. The sample carries approximately 40,000 clones, about four fifths recorded once. Sequencing input: tumor tissue. The receptors shown here come from a human donor with high-grade serous ovarian cancer.

The rearrangement uses TRBV19 and TRBJ2-2; 8 nucleotides line up with TRBD1. Unmatched junction bases numbered 2, after V lost 2 bases and J lost 6 bases. The CDR3 extends over 14 amino acids. CDR1 and CDR2 (germline): LNHDA, SQIVND (reference sequence). CDR3 nucleotide sequence: TGTGCCAGTAGTATATGGGGACAGGCCGGGGAGCTGTTTTTT. It translates to CASSIWGQAGELFF.

The DNA of the CDR3 is TGTGCCAGCAGTTTATCCGGGGCGGGAGGCTACACCTTC. Protein sequence: CASSLSGAGGYTF. J is TRBJ1-2 and V is TRBV27; D perhaps matches TRBD1 (5 bases). V was trimmed by 0 bases and J by 8 bases, leaving 10 bases between them. The CDR3 totals 13 residues. Germline V gene lookup returns CDR1 MNHEY and CDR2 SMNVEV (reference sequence).